Listed below are T cell receptor beta chains from one sample, sequenced in a study of CD8+ T cells in alopecia areata. TCRdb's table, derived via immunoSEQ multiplex PCR, lists solely in-frame clones and lacks some. The sample holds 200,000 or so clones; roughly two fifths are singletons and the top ten take 0.48%. Specimen: CD4+ T cells sorted from blood, collected around week 30, from a patient treated with tofacitinib. All receptors derive from a human donor with alopecia areata. The conserved cysteine and the conserved F or W are not part of the CDR3 here. Fields, in order: J gene, V gene, CDR3 protein.

TRBJ2-3,TRBV25-1,ASQGLADTQY
TRBJ2-6,TRBV11-1,ASSSPPNVLT
TRBJ2-5,TRBV5-1,ASRSGEETQY
TRBJ2-2,TRBV19,ASQPGAVTGELF
TRBJ2-5,TRBV5-4,ASSPSGLAGEGGLETQY
TRBJ2-1,TRBV5-1,ASSLDTLAPSYNEQF
TRBJ2-3,TRBV4-1,ASSQDGSGSRTDTQY
TRBJ1-1,TRBV7-9,ASSLSLGANPEAF
TRBJ2-7,TRBV29-1,SVEFYEQY
TRBJ1-1,TRBV29-1,SVRRRGDTEAF
TRBJ2-7,TRBV28,ASSLRNEQY